Following are 27 T cell receptor beta chains from one sample sequenced in a study of prognosis after radiotherapy for stage I lung cancer. Two-round multiplex PCR, the amplification method, yielded TCR beta CDR3 from genomic DNA. During first-round PCR, primers specific to each TRBV and TRBJ gene were used. TCRdb reprocessed the multiplex PCR reads via MiXCR and lists one record per CDR3 protein. In the table there are 20,000 to 25,000 distinct CDR3 sequences, 35% to 40% of which are singletons. The sample here was PBMCs, taken before or after stereotactic body radiation therapy (not recorded which). Receptors were obtained from a donor of 50 years or more with non-small cell lung cancer.

CDR3 sequence: CASSLEGVVNTEAFF. The DNA of the CDR3 is TGTGCCAGCAGCTTAGAGGGGGTGGTGAACACTGAAGCTTTCTTT. V is TRBV11-2 and J is TRBJ1-1, with a possible D match to TRBD1 (5 bases). V was shortened by 0 bases and J by 0 bases, with 8 bases between the two germline ends. From germline, CDR1 is SGHAT and CDR2 FQNNGV. This CDR3 contains 15 residues.

This clonotype was counted at least ten times. The chain links TRBV13 to TRBJ2-1; TRBD2 agrees at 8 bases. With V trimmed by 3 bases and J by 2 bases, 6 bases remained unmatched. The length of the CDR3 is 16 residues. Germline V lookup: CDR1 PRHDT, CDR2 FYEKMQ (reference sequence). CDR3 nucleotide sequence: TGTGCCAGCAGCTTTTTTCCGACTAGCGCCTACAATGAGCAGTTCTTC. Amino acid sequence: CASSFFPTSAYNEQFF.

As for this clonotype: A single base separates this from a much larger clone, so it may be a read error. Here the CDR3 omits its conserved ending phenylalanine or tryptophan, so a read error is the likely source. This rearrangement joins TRBV19 to TRBJ1-6, with D possibly matching TRBD1 (6 bases). The V gene's germline CDR1 is LNHDA and CDR2 SQIVND (reference sequence). The CDR3 has 13 residues. CDR3 DNA sequence: TGTTCCAGCAGACAGGACGGAAATTCACCCCTCCACCTT. Its protein product is CSSRQDGNSPLHL.

In its sample, this clonotype was seen many times. The V call is TRBV20-1, the J call TRBJ1-3, with D tentatively TRBD1 (6 bases). CDR1 is DFQATT, CDR2 SNEGSKA, per germline (reference sequence). This CDR3 is built from 16 residues. Trimming pared 4 bases from V and 4 bases from J, leaving 20 bases between. CDR3 in DNA: TGCAGTGCTAATAAGGGGGACTGGGGAGGGGGAAACACCATATATTTT. As protein: CSANKGDWGGGNTIYF.

The sample holds many counts of this clonotype. The gene calls are TRBV7-8 and TRBJ2-1; TRBD2 agrees at 12 bases. V trimming: 5 bases; J trimming: 7 bases; junction bases outside the gene matches: 3. From germline, CDR1 is SGHVS and CDR2 FQNEAQ. The CDR3 totals 14 residues. The CDR3 coding sequence is TGTGCCAGCAGCAGGGGACTAGCGGGTAATGAGCAGTTCTTC. It specifies CASSRGLAGNEQFF.

J is TRBJ2-1 and V is TRBV5-4; 15 bases align to TRBD2. Germline V gene data show CDR1 as SGHNT and CDR2 as YYREEE (reference sequence). The trim removed 4 bases at V and 4 bases at J, leaving 3 bases unmatched. CDR3 length: 16 residues. The CDR3 is CASSEGLAGGYNEQFF. The DNA of the CDR3 is TGTGCCAGCAGCGAAGGACTAGCGGGAGGGTACAATGAGCAGTTCTTC.

The count of this clonotype is one. The CDR3 reads CASSLQWTVRNTEAFF. Written as DNA, the CDR3 is TGTGCCAGCAGCTTACAGTGGACAGTCAGGAACACTGAAGCTTTCTTT. J is TRBJ1-1 and V is TRBV11-2; perhaps TRBD1 as D (6 bases). The CDR3 totals 16 residues. V lost 2 bases and J lost 1, with 14 bases in between. CDR1 SGHAT and CDR2 FQNNGV come from the germline V gene.

This clonotype showed up many times. The chain carries TRBV28 and TRBJ2-7, with D tentatively TRBD1 (6 bases). The V end lost 5 bases, the J end lost 6 bases, and 14 bases lay between the germline ends. Per germline, CDR1 MDHEN and CDR2 SYDVKM. This CDR3 contains 13 residues. In DNA form, the CDR3 reads TGTGCCAGCAGTACCAGGGGCGTTAGCGAGCAGTACTTC. It encodes CASSTRGVSEQYF.

This clonotype was seen at least ten times. This chain connects TRBV10-3 to TRBJ2-2, with 9 nucleotides matching TRBD2. The CDR3 has 16 amino acids. V gave up 6 bases and J gave up 5 bases; unmatched junction bases: 10. CDR1 is ENHRY, CDR2 SYGVKD, per germline. The CDR3 DNA sequence: TGTGCCATCAGCAGTGTAGCGGGAGAAAGTACCGGGGAGCTGTTTTTT. This encodes CAISSVAGESTGELFF.

This clonotype has a count of ten or more. At one end the junction does not follow the germline gene, possibly because of a read error. The chain carries TRBV6-2 or TRBV6-3 and TRBJ1-5; weak D call: TRBD1 (5 bases). The CDR3 loop spans 15 amino acids. Germline-derived CDR1 and CDR2 are MNHEY and SVGEGT. CDR3 nucleotides: TGTGCCAGCAGTGACCCGGGACCCTATCGTGAGCCCGGGGATTTT. Translated: CASSDPGPYREPGDF.

This clonotype was counted ten times or more. This chain joins TRBV6-1 and TRBJ1-1; TRBD1 matches at 7 bases. Trimming cost V 4 bases and J 1 base; bases outside gene matches: 6. The germline V gene has CDR1 MNHNS and CDR2 SASEGT. The CDR3 loop spans 15 amino acids. The CDR3 protein is CASSVRQGKNTEAFF. CDR3 bases: TGTGCCAGCAGTGTTAGACAGGGAAAGAACACTGAAGCTTTCTTT.

The table lists this clonotype with a few counts. The chain links TRBV28 to TRBJ1-2; TRBD1 is a possible D gene (6 bases). Between the trimmed V and J ends, which lost 7 bases and 3 bases, there was a span of 21 bases. The CDR3 is 16 amino acids. Germline V gene lookup returns CDR1 MDHEN and CDR2 SYDVKM. CDR3 coding DNA: TGTGCCAGCATCTCCCCGGGGGGCAGGGGTTACTATGGCTACACCTTC. This codes for CASISPGGRGYYGYTF.

This clonotype was recorded at least ten times. The DNA for the CDR3 is TGTGCCAGTAAACCGACAGGGGATTCACCCCTCCACTTT. Translation: CASKPTGDSPLHF. The rearrangement links TRBV12-3 or TRBV12-4 to TRBJ1-6, with 8 positions matching TRBD1. Germline trimming cut 9 bases from V and 8 bases from J; bases unmatched to any gene: 6. The CDR3 length is 13 residues.

In the case of this clonotype: Possible read error: a much larger clone is one base away. The chain recombines TRBV29-1 with TRBJ1-2, with D possibly matching TRBD1 (5 bases). From germline, CDR1 is SQVTM and CDR2 ANQGSEA. The germline V and J ends were trimmed by 5 bases and 4 bases, with 11 bases remaining between them. The CDR3 covers 12 residues. The CDR3 DNA follows: TGCAGCGTTAGCGACAGATTCTATGGCTACACCTTC. It encodes CSVSDRFYGYTF.

The chain combines TRBV12-3 or TRBV12-4 with TRBJ1-1; TRBD1 agrees at 8 bases. The CDR3 runs to 12 residues. With 5 bases clipped from V and 6 bases from J, the junction kept 2 bases outside the gene matches. DNA for the CDR3: TGTGCCAGCAGTACACAGGGGGCTGAAGCTTTCTTT. It specifies CASSTQGAEAFF.

As concerns this clonotype: At one end the junction does not follow the germline gene, possibly because of a read error. This chain connects TRBV12-3 or TRBV12-4 to TRBJ2-6; TRBD1 or TRBD2 may be the D gene (5 bases each). The CDR3 consists of 17 residues. The CDR3 DNA is TGTGCCGGCAGTTTTGGGGGATTGGGCTCTGGGGCCAACGTCCTTACTTTC. Amino acid sequence: CAGSFGGLGSGANVLTF.

On this clonotype: Just one base apart from a much larger clone, this may be a read error. The CDR3 DNA reads as TGTGCCACCATTGATTCGGACAGGGGGGGGAAGACCCAGTACTTC. Translation: CATIDSDRGGKTQYF. The chain combines TRBV24-1 with TRBJ2-5; 10 bases align to TRBD1. The CDR3 loop spans 15 amino acids. Per the germline V gene, CDR1 is KGHDR and CDR2 is SFDVKD.

Remarks on this clonotype: One junction end does not reproduce the germline sequence, and a read error may be involved. This rearrangement joins TRBV6-1 to TRBJ2-5; 7 bases are a match to TRBD1. CDR3 size: 15 residues. Germline-derived CDR1 and CDR2 are MNHNS and SASEGT. CDR3 in amino acids: CASSPSGQVRETHYF. Written as DNA, the CDR3 is TGTGCCAGCAGTCCCTCCGGACAGGTGAGGGAGACCCATTACTTC.

In this sample, this clonotype turned up a few times. The V and J genes are TRBV12-3 or TRBV12-4 and TRBJ2-1; the D gene is possibly TRBD2 (6 bases). V lost 3 bases and J lost 0, with 9 bases in between. This CDR3 has 15 residues. The DNA for the CDR3 is TGTGCCAGCAGTTTGGGTAGCGGCTCCTACAATGAGCAGTTCTTC. The encoded protein is CASSLGSGSYNEQFF.

This clonotype has a count of ten or more. J is TRBJ1-5 and V is TRBV2, with D perhaps TRBD1 (5 bases). This CDR3 comprises 14 residues. The germline gives CDR1 SNHLY, CDR2 FYNNEI. Trimming stripped 7 bases from V and 2 bases from J, with 12 bases between. CDR3 in DNA: TGTGCCAGCACCCAGGGACGCGGCAATCAGCCCCAGCATTTT. This codes for CASTQGRGNQPQHF. The full variable domain, its missing parts supplied by reference TRBV2 and TRBJ1-5, is EPEVTQTPSHQVTQMGQEVILRCVPISNHLYFYWYRQILGQKVEFLVSFYNNEISEKSEIFDDQFSVERPDGSNFTLKIRSTKLEDSAMYFCASTQGRGNQPQHFGDGTRLSIL.

In DNA form, the CDR3 reads TGTGCCAGCAGTGAGGGACTTAAGAATGAGCAGTTCTTC. It yields the protein CASSEGLKNEQFF. This chain connects TRBV2 to TRBJ2-1; perhaps TRBD2 as D (6 bases). The length of the CDR3 is 13 residues. CDR1 SNHLY and CDR2 FYNNEI come from the germline V gene. Trimming took off 3 bases at V and 7 bases at J, with 10 bases between the two ends.

This clonotype was detected ten times or more. The chain joins TRBV30 to TRBJ2-3; no clear D gene. The CDR3 is 13 amino acids. The ends were cut back, 2 bases at V and 1 base at J, with 7 bases in the middle. CDR1 is GTSNPN, CDR2 SVGIG, per germline (reference sequence). The DNA of the CDR3 is TGTGCCTGGAGTAATGCGGGCACAGATACGCAGTATTTT. This sequence encodes CAWSNAGTDTQYF.

This clonotype was seen many times. CDR3 DNA: TGTGCCACCAGCAGAGATTTGACAGCGATTAATGAAAAACTGTTTTTT. Translated, it gives CATSRDLTAINEKLFF. The chain employs TRBV15 and TRBJ1-4; D perhaps matches TRBD1 (5 bases). CDR3 length: 16 amino acids. Germline loops: CDR1 LNHNV, CDR2 YYDKDF (reference sequence). Trimming removed 0 bases from V and 4 bases from J, with 12 bases in between.

V gene TRBV7-7 combines with J gene TRBJ2-2; no definite D call. Germline V gene lookup returns CDR1 SSHAT and CDR2 FNYEAQ (reference sequence). The CDR3 is 17 residues long. V dropped 5 bases and J dropped 7 bases, with 23 bases sitting between them. CDR3 coding DNA: TGTGCCAGCAGCCCCAGGTTCGTGACATTCAAAAGCGGGGAGCTGTTTTTT. Translating gives CASSPRFVTFKSGELFF.

The chain couples TRBV11-3 to TRBJ2-1; D might be TRBD2 (6 bases). Germline CDR1 and CDR2: SGHNT and YENEEA. The CDR3 is 17 residues long. Trimming pared 5 bases from V and 3 bases from J, leaving 20 bases between. CDR3 nucleotide sequence: TGTGCCAGCAGCCTGCAATGGGGGGACTCCCGCTACAATGAGCAGTTCTTC. Translated, it gives CASSLQWGDSRYNEQFF.

V and J are TRBV3-1 and TRBJ1-5; 8 bases agree with TRBD1. The CDR3 has 15 residues. Germline CDR1 LGHDT, CDR2 YNNKEL (reference sequence). V lost 6 bases and J lost 11; bases outside the gene matches: 15. CDR3 region: CASSPTQGGGGAQHF. The CDR3 DNA is TGTGCCAGCAGTCCAACACAGGGGGGGGGGGGGGCCCAGCATTTT.

In its sample, this clonotype was seen a few times. A much larger clone lies a single base off, so this may be a read error. CDR3: CASSIGGGWLYEQYF. DNA for the CDR3: TGTGCCAGTAGTATCGGGGGGGGCTGGCTCTACGAGCAGTACTTC. The chain uses TRBV19 and TRBJ2-7; 8 nucleotides align to TRBD2. The V gene's germline CDR1 is LNHDA and CDR2 SQIVND (reference sequence). V shed 3 bases, J shed 3 bases, and the junction held 7 bases outside the gene matches. This CDR3 comprises 15 residues.